A single count supports the clone carrying this T cell receptor beta chain. What it recognizes is unknown. This was the immunoSEQ v3.0 assay at survey level. Sequenced by immunoSEQ multiplex PCR; TCRdb stores in-frame clones only, minus some. The table has around 13,000 clones, 75% to 85% seen once. Germline lookup yields CDR1 MNHNY and CDR2 SVGAGI (reference sequence). The CDR3 has 14 amino acids. The ends were cut back, 0 bases at V and 5 bases at J, with 10 bases in the middle. This record comes from a study of long-term antiretroviral therapy in people with HIV. Study observations and caveats: Repertoire composition at all time points was dominated by clones that had expanded before ART. Diversity measured after ART increased yet remained under transplant donor controls.

This rearrangement joins TRBV6-6 to TRBJ2-5; tentatively, D is TRBD1 (7 bases). Source: unsorted PBMCs, taken 3.2 years before starting antiretroviral therapy. The receptor comes from a man aged 35-49 years with HIV. The CDR3 nucleotides are TGTGCCAGCAGTTACTCGGAGGGGGCGGAGACCCAGTACTTC. It is translated as CASSYSEGAETQYF.